Listed below are T cell receptor beta chains from one sample, sequenced in a study of sequential checkpoint blockade in melanoma. Clones were read by immunoSEQ multiplex PCR, and TCRdb kept only the in-frame ones, dropping some. Among about 21,000 clones listed, around 75% were seen once. This specimen was CD8+ T cells sorted from blood (inferred from file names), taken from a patient given nivolumab and ipilimumab in sequence. All receptors come from a human donor with melanoma. Both conserved end residues are trimmed from each CDR3.

CDR3 | J | V
SAERRVSNQPQH | TRBJ1-5 | TRBV29-1
ASSLGPQGSNQPQH | TRBJ1-5 | TRBV28
ASSRQGVNQPQH | TRBJ1-5 | TRBV7-6
ATSGDYQPQH | TRBJ1-5 | TRBV19
ATSTHRGEKLF | TRBJ1-4 | TRBV15
SVEDPGNTEAF | TRBJ1-1 | TRBV29-1
ASSLGTRGIHEQY | TRBJ2-7 | TRBV5-6
ASSQDPTGRYEQY | TRBJ2-7 | TRBV4-1
ASSRDIYYGYT | TRBJ1-2 | TRBV11-2
ASSEISGQSYGYT | TRBJ1-2 | TRBV10-2
ASSLGLSLEQY | TRBJ2-7 | TRBV7-8
ASSIRTGGLNTEAF | TRBJ1-1 | TRBV19
ASSLRPIYQESSYNSPLH | TRBJ1-6 | TRBV11-3
ASSLSSLNEAF | TRBJ1-1 | TRBV27
ASSAAGQGYEQY | TRBJ2-7 | TRBV5-6